This TCR beta chain was sequenced in a study of T cells in Graves' hyperthyroidism and ophthalmopathy. The table lists this clonotype with a few counts. From RNA transcripts, TCR beta CDR3 regions were amplified. Initially, a first-round RT-PCR of the TCR CDR3 employed the HTBI primer set. MiXCR, run by TCRdb on the multiplex PCR reads, gives a single entry per CDR3 protein. Seen here are 400,000 or so distinct CDR3 sequences, about 14% observed once, and the top ten hold around 27%. The germline V and J ends were trimmed by 0 bases and 4 bases, with 10 bases remaining between them. The CDR3 is 15 residues long. Germline V CDR1 and CDR2: SGHTA, FQGNSA.

This chain links TRBV7-2 with TRBJ1-3, with D possibly being TRBD1 (6 bases). The sequenced sample consisted of blood. The clonotype was recovered from a man aged 45-65 years with Graves' ophthalmopathy. CDR3 residues: CASSLAPGVGNTIYF. The CDR3 bases are TGTGCCAGCAGCTTAGCCCCAGGGGTCGGAAACACCATATATTTT.